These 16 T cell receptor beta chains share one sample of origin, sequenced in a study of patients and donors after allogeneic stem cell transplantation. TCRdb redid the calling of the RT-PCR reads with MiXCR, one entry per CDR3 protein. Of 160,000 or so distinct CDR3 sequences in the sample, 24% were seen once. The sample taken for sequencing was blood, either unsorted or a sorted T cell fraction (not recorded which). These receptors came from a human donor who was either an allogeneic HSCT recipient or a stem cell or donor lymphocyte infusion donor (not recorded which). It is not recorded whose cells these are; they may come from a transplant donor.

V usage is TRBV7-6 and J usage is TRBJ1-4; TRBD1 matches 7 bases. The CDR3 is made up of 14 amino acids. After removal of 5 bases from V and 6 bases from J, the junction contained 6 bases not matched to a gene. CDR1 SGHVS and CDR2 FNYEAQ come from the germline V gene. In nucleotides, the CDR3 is TGTGCCAGCAGCAACCGGGACAGAGATGAAAAACTGTTTTTT. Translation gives CASSNRDRDEKLFF.

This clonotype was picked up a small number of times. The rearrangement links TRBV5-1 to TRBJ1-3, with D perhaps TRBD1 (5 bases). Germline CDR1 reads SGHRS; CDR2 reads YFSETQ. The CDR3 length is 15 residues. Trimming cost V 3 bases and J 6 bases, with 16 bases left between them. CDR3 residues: CASSSKRGNENTIYF. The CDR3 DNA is TGCGCCAGCAGCTCAAAACGGGGCAATGAAAACACCATATATTTT. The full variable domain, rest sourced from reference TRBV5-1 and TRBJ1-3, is KAGVTQTPRYLIKTRGQQVTLSCSPISGHRSVSWYQQTPGQGLQFLFEYFSETQRNKGNFPGRFSGRQFSNSRSEMNVSTLELGDSALYLCASSSKRGNENTIYFGEGSWLTVV.

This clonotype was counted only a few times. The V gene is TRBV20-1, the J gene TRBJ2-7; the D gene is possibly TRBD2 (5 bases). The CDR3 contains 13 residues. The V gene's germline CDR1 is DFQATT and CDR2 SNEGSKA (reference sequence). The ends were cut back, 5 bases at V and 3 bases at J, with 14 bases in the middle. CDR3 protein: CSAFDPGNYEQYF. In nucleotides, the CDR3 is TGCAGTGCTTTCGACCCGGGGAACTACGAGCAGTACTTC.

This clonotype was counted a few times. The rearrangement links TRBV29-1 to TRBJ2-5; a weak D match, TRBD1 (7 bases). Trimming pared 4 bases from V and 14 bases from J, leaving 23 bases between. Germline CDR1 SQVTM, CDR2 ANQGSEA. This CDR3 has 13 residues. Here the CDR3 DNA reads TGCAGCGTTGTTGACCCAGGGGGGCAAAGTGGTTACTTC. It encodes CSVVDPGGQSGYF.

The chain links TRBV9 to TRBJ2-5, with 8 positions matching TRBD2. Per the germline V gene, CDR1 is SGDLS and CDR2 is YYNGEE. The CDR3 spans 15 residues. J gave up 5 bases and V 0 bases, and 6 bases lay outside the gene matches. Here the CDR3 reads CASSVDPGGLETQYF. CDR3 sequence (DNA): TGTGCCAGCAGCGTAGACCCGGGAGGGCTGGAGACCCAGTACTTC.

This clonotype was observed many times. The CDR3 protein is CASSPESHEKEKLFF. DNA for the CDR3: TGTGCCAGCAGCCCAGAGTCCCACGAGAAGGAAAAACTGTTTTTT. This rearrangement joins TRBV7-9 to TRBJ1-4; D is uncertain. Per germline, CDR1 SEHNR and CDR2 FQNEAQ (reference sequence). With 5 bases removed from V and 8 bases from J, the gap between germline ends came to 18 bases. The CDR3 is 15 residues long.

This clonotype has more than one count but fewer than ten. The CDR3 DNA is TGTGCCACCAGTGATGTGGGACAGTACAATGAGCAGTTCTTC. Amino acid sequence: CATSDVGQYNEQFF. The rearrangement links TRBV24-1 to TRBJ2-1; TRBD1 aligns across 7 bases. CDR1 is KGHDR, CDR2 SFDVKD, per germline. The junction had 2 bases not matched to a gene; V was cut back by 3 bases and J by 4 bases. This CDR3 spans 14 amino acids.

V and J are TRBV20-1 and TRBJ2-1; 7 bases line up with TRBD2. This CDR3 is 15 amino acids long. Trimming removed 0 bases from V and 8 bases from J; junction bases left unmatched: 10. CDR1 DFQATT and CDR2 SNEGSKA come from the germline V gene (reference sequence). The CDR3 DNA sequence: TGCAGTGCTAGAGATAGGATAGCGGGTAGGGATGAGCAGTTCTTC. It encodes CSARDRIAGRDEQFF.

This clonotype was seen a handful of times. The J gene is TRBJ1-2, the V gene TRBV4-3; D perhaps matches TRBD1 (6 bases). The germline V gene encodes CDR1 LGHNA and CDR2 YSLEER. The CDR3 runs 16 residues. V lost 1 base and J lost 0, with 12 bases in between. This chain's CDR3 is CASSQGGQVSNYGYTF. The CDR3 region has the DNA TGCGCCAGCAGCCAAGGGGGGCAGGTTTCTAACTATGGCTACACCTTC.

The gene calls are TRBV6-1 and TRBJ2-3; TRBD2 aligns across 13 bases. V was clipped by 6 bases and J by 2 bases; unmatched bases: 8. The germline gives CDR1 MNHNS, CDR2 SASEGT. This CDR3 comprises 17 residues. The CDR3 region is CASSPGTSGANTDTQYF. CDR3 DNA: TGTGCCAGCAGCCCCGGGACTAGCGGGGCCAACACAGATACGCAGTATTTT.

In DNA form, the CDR3 reads TGTGCCAGCAGCTCACTTAGACTGGGGGCGGATGAGCAGTACTTC. Translating gives CASSSLRLGADEQYF. This chain connects TRBV5-4 to TRBJ2-7; weak D call: TRBD1 (6 bases). Trimming pared 3 bases from V and 7 bases from J, leaving 20 bases between. CDR3 length: 15 residues. Germline V CDR1 and CDR2: SGHNT, YYREEE (reference sequence).

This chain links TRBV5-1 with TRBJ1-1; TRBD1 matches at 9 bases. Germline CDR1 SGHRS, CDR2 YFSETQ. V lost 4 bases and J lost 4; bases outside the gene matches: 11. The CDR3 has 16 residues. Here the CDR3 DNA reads TGCGCCAGCAGCCGCTCGGACAGGGGTATAAGCACTGAAGCTTTCTTT. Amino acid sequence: CASSRSDRGISTEAFF.

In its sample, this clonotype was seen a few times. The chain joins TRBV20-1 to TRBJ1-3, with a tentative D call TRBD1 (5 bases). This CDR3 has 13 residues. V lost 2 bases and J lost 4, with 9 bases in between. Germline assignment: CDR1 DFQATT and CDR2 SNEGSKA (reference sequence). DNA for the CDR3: TGCAGTGCTAGAAGGGGCGAGGGAAACACCATATATTTT. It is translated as CSARRGEGNTIYF.

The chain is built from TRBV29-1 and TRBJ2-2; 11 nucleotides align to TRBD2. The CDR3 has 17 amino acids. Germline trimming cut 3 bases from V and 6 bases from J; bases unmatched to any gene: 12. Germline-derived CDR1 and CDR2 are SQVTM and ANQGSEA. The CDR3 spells CSVEALSGRATSGELFF. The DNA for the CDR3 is TGCAGCGTTGAGGCCCTTAGCGGGAGGGCTACATCCGGGGAGCTGTTTTTT.

CDR3 nucleotides: TGCAGCCATGTGGTGGTGGGCAGGTGGAACACTGAAGCTTTCTTT. Translated, it gives CSHVVVGRWNTEAFF. The chain recombines TRBV29-1 with TRBJ1-1, with D unclear. Germline lookup yields CDR1 SQVTM and CDR2 ANQGSEA. The CDR3 length is 15 residues. Deletions cut 8 bases from V and 1 base from J, with 20 bases between.

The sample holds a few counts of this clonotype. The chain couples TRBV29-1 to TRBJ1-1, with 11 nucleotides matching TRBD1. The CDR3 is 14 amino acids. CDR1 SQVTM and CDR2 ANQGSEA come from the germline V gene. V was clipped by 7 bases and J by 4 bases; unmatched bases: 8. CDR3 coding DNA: TGCAGCGCTTACCCCGGGACAGGGGGCACTGAAGCTTTCTTT. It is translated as CSAYPGTGGTEAFF.